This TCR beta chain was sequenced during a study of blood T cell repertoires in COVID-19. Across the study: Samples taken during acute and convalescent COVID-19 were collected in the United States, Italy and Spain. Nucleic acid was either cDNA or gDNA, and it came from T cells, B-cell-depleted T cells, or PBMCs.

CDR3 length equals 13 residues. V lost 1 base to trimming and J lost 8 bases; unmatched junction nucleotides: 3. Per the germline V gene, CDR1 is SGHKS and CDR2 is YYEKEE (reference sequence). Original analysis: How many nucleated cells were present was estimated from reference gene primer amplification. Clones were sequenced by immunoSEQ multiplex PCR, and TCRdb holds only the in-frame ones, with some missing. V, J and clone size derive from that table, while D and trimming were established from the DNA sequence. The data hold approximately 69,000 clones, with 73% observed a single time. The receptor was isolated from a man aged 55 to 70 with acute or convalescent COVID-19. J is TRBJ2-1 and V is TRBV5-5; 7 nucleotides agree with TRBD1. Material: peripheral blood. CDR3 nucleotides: TGTGCCAGCAGCTTGATCCAGGGGGATGAGCAGTTCTTC. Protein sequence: CASSLIQGDEQFF.